The sample holds a few counts of the clone carrying this T cell receptor beta chain. V lost 2 bases and J 2 bases, leaving 9 bases between the germline ends. The germline V gene has CDR1 SGHNT and CDR2 YENEEA. The CDR3 is 14 residues long. The data stem from a study of T-cell memory formation after mild COVID-19. TCRdb fed the 5' RACE reads into MiXCR, producing one record per CDR3 protein. The sample records about 470,000 distinct CDR3 sequences, roughly 18% being singletons. The sequence came from an adult woman who had mild COVID-19 (a few samples of this study predate the infection). Cell type and time point are not known. Sequencing was done on a sample of PBMCs or a T cell subset sorted from them (not recorded which). V gene TRBV11-3 combines with J gene TRBJ1-2; TRBD1 might be the D (5 bases). The CDR3 coding sequence is TGTGCCAGCAGCTTACGGGGGGGAAACTATGGCTACACCTTC. Its protein is CASSLRGGNYGYTF.